The entry below gives a single T cell receptor (beta chain) sequence along with its context. Its target is not known. These data come from a study of human T cells and chemical hapten exposure. On the study more broadly: 2% DPC applied to a 2 cm by 2 cm arm area sensitized donors.

Study-wide results and caveats: Expanded TCRs were compared with controls, and the expanded TCRs formed significantly more large CDR3 similarity clusters. Unchanged with DPC sensitization were TCRs above 1 in 1000 frequency.

TCRdb called the RACE reads again in MiXCR, with one record for every CDR3 protein. In the table there are around 250,000 distinct CDR3 sequences, roughly 8.9% of which are singletons. The time point denotes: pre-sensitization, week 0. As for treatment: therapeutic diphenylcyclopropenone sensitization with weekly scalp DPC. Extraction of total RNA was performed on unfractionated whole blood. This CDR3 is 13 amino acids long. The germline gives CDR1 KGHSH, CDR2 LQKENI. The J segment lost 15 bases and the V segment lost 6 bases, leaving 14 bases of the junction unmatched. Sequenced material: whole blood, taken in connection with sensitization to the hapten diphenylcyclopropenone (DPC). This clonotype was obtained from a woman aged 40 to 50 with alopecia areata. Some clones in this sample may be carry-over from other donors' samples. The chain employs TRBV18 and TRBJ2-1, with TRBD2 identical over 7 bases. CDR3 region: CASSPSGTLSSFF. CDR3 sequence (DNA): TGTGCCAGCTCCCCGAGCGGGACGCTATCGTCGTTCTTC.